By sample fraction, the clone carrying this TCR delta chain is medium-sized (0.01 to 0.1%). This sample is part of a study of gamma-delta T cells after stem cell transplantation. The V gene's germline CDR1 is GEAIGNYY and CDR2 EKD. The CDR3 is 18 amino acids. Trimming left V 1 base short and J 0 bases short, with 20 bases between. TCRdb reapplied CATT to the RT-PCR reads. In the table there are some 2,500 delta-chain clones, 22% of which are singletons. Sequenced: gamma-delta T cells. The receptor was derived from a human donor. It is not recorded whose cells these are; they may come from a transplant donor. The chain employs TRDV2 and TRDJ1; maybe TRDD3 (6 bases). The CDR3 spells CACDTNPYWDLDTDKLIF. DNA of the CDR3: TGTGCCTGTGACACAAATCCGTACTGGGACTTGGACACCGATAAACTCATCTTT.